Listed below are T cell receptor beta chains from one sample, sequenced in a study of cytomegalovirus exposure and HLA in healthy donors. Only in-frame clones appear in the TCRdb table, and some are missing; sequencing was by immunoSEQ multiplex PCR. The table has some 200,000 clones, about 90% seen once. Sequencing input: PBMCs. All receptors derive from a woman younger than 30 in good health and CMV-seronegative. The CDR3 runs from the conserved cysteine through the conserved F or W. Each record gives: J gene, V gene, D gene, CDR3 length, clone size, CDR3 protein, CDR3 DNA. D genes are given only for firm matches. Clone size appears in some rows only: once, few, many, or a class for an expanded clone.

TRBJ2-5 | TRBV5-1 | TRBD1 | 15 | . | CASSPGDRAGETQYF | TGCGCCAGCAGCCCAGGGGACAGGGCCGGGGAGACCCAGTACTTC
TRBJ1-1 | TRBV6-1 | . | 14 | . | CASSELWGRAEAFF | TGTGCCAGCAGTGAATTGTGGGGGCGAGCTGAAGCTTTCTTT
TRBJ1-1 | TRBV9 | TRBD1 | 13 | once | CATSDRVDTEAFF | TGTGCCACCTCGGACAGGGTGGACACTGAAGCTTTCTTT
TRBJ2-2 | TRBV10-1 | TRBD1 | 15 | . | CASSEWTGGIGELFF | TGCGCCAGCAGTGAGTGGACAGGGGGCATCGGGGAGCTGTTTTTT
TRBJ2-2 | TRBV25-1 | TRBD1 | 14 | . | CASRLPGGAGELFF | TGTGCCAGCAGACTCCCAGGGGGCGCCGGGGAGCTGTTTTTT
TRBJ1-1 | TRBV4-1 | TRBD1 | 16 | . | CASSQAPGQGNTEAFF | TGCGCCAGCAGCCAGGCGCCGGGACAGGGGAACACTGAAGCTTTCTTT
TRBJ2-7 | TRBV4-2 | . | 14 | few | CASSQVIGAYEQYF | TGTGCCAGCAGCCAAGTGATCGGTGCCTACGAGCAGTACTTC
TRBJ1-5 | TRBV30 | . | 14 | . | CAWSVGGDNQPQHF | TGTGCCTGGAGTGTGGGGGGAGACAATCAGCCCCAGCATTTT
TRBJ1-3 | TRBV27 | TRBD1 | 14 | . | CAISYRGPGNTIYF | TGTGCCATCAGTTACAGGGGGCCTGGAAACACCATATATTTT
TRBJ2-7 | TRBV15 | TRBD2 | 16 | . | CATSRGTSGSDNEQYF | TGTGCCACCAGCAGAGGGACTAGCGGGAGTGATAACGAGCAGTACTTC
TRBJ2-7 | TRBV6-1 | TRBD2 | 14 | few | CASNSAGGRYEQYF | TGTGCCAGCAATTCAGCGGGAGGGCGCTACGAGCAGTACTTC
TRBJ2-7 | TRBV9 | TRBD2 | 15 | . | CASSSSGSFSYEQYF | TGTGCCAGCAGTAGTAGCGGGTCGTTCTCCTACGAGCAGTACTTC
TRBJ1-1 | TRBV6-1 | . | 13 | . | CASRPTGNTEAFF | TGTGCCAGCAGACCGACAGGGAACACTGAAGCTTTCTTT
TRBJ2-4 | TRBV27 | . | 15 | . | CASSFAGSTGGNQYF | TGTGCCAGCAGTTTTGCGGGGTCGACCGGGGGTAATCAGTACTTC
TRBJ2-7 | TRBV6-5 | . | 13 | . | CAASRAGMYEQYF | TGTGCCGCAAGTAGGGCAGGGATGTACGAGCAGTACTTC
TRBJ1-2 | TRBV6-6 | . | 16 | . | CASSYSRDTLSYGYTF | TGTGCCAGCAGTTACTCGAGGGACACCCTCAGCTATGGCTACACCTTC
TRBJ1-3 | TRBV19 | . | 14 | . | CASSPRGSGNTIYF | TGTGCCAGTAGTCCTCGGGGCTCTGGAAACACCATATATTTT
TRBJ1-6 | TRBV2 | . | 13 | . | CASSAERDSPLHF | TGTGCCAGCAGTGCAGAGCGGGACTCGCCCCTCCACTTT
TRBJ2-5 | TRBV27 | . | 17 | once | CASSPLKTQGLWETQYF | TGTGCCAGCAGTCCGCTGAAAACACAGGGATTGTGGGAGACCCAGTACTTC
TRBJ1-2 | TRBV5-1 | . | 14 | . | CASSVEQETYGYTF | TGCGCCAGCAGCGTCGAACAGGAGACCTATGGCTACACCTTC
TRBJ2-5 | TRBV6-5 | . | 12 | . | CASSPSRETQYF | TGTGCCAGCAGTCCTAGTCGGGAGACCCAGTACTTC
TRBJ2-1 | TRBV5-1 | TRBD2 | 15 | few | CASSLSSGSRDEQFF | TGCGCCAGCAGCTTGAGTAGCGGGAGCCGCGATGAGCAGTTCTTC
TRBJ1-2 | TRBV23-1 | . | 17 | . | CASSPTTDSLTNYGYTF | TGCGCCAGCAGTCCGACGACGGACAGTCTAACTAACTATGGCTACACCTTC
TRBJ2-1 | TRBV6-5 | . | 15 | . | CASSATESSYNEQFF | TGTGCCAGCAGTGCCACGGAGAGCTCCTACAATGAGCAGTTCTTC
TRBJ1-6 | TRBV30 | . | 13 | . | CAWIGQNNSPLHF | TGTGCCTGGATAGGACAGAATAATTCACCCCTCCACTTT
TRBJ2-2 | TRBV27 | . | 16 | once | CASSLGFDRTTGELFF | TGTGCCAGCAGTTTAGGATTTGACAGGACCACCGGGGAGCTGTTTTTT
TRBJ2-7 | TRBV11-1 | TRBD2 | 12 | . | CASSRTSREQYF | TGTGCCAGCAGCCGGACTAGCCGGGAGCAGTACTTC
TRBJ1-2 | TRBV19 | . | 14 | . | CASSITDPNYGYTF | TGTGCCAGTAGTATCACAGATCCTAACTATGGCTACACCTTC
TRBJ2-7 | TRBV6-6 | TRBD1 | 14 | . | CASRALTGNHEQYF | TGTGCCAGCAGGGCTTTGACAGGGAACCACGAGCAGTACTTC
TRBJ1-1 | TRBV10-1 | TRBD1 | 16 | once | CASSDPRQGLYTEAFF | TGCGCCAGCAGTGACCCCAGACAGGGTTTGTACACTGAAGCTTTCTTT
TRBJ2-7 | TRBV18 | TRBD1 | 16 | . | CASSQPGQGQSYEQYF | TGTGCCAGCTCTCAACCTGGACAGGGTCAGTCCTACGAGCAGTACTTC
TRBJ1-1 | TRBV6-6 | TRBD1 | 15 | . | CASSYGETGLAEAFF | TGTGCCAGCAGTTACGGAGAGACAGGGCTGGCTGAAGCTTTCTTT
TRBJ2-1 | TRBV7-6 | TRBD2 | 14 | . | CASRPTSGSTEQFF | TGTGCCAGTCGGCCGACTAGCGGGAGCACTGAGCAGTTCTTC
TRBJ1-1 | TRBV6-6 | . | 15 | . | CASSYGQPSNTEAFF | TGTGCCAGCAGTTACGGACAGCCATCGAACACTGAAGCTTTCTTT
TRBJ2-3 | TRBV5-6 | . | 14 | . | CASSLITGTDTQYF | TGTGCCAGCAGCTTAATTACAGGTACAGATACGCAGTATTTT
TRBJ2-1 | TRBV6-6 | TRBD2 | 15 | . | CASSYGSGSSNEQFF | TGTGCCAGCAGTTACGGGAGCGGGAGTAGTAATGAGCAGTTCTTC
TRBJ2-5 | TRBV30 | TRBD2 | 16 | . | CAWSRLAGLAPETQYF | TGTGCCTGGAGCCGATTGGCGGGACTAGCTCCAGAGACCCAGTACTTC
TRBJ2-5 | TRBV7-3 | TRBD1 | 13 | once | CASSRDSQETQYF | TGTGCCAGCAGCAGGGACAGTCAAGAGACCCAGTACTTC
TRBJ1-2 | TRBV5-1 | TRBD1 | 15 | . | CASSLAKQGARGYTF | TGCGCCAGCAGCTTGGCCAAACAGGGGGCGCGAGGCTACACCTTC
TRBJ2-1 | TRBV9 | . | 9 | . | CASGHEQFF | TGTGCCAGCGGCCATGAGCAGTTCTTC
TRBJ2-1 | TRBV5-1 | . | 16 | . | CASSSSQGGLGNEQFF | TGCGCCAGCAGCTCGTCCCAGGGCGGATTGGGTAATGAGCAGTTCTTC
TRBJ2-7 | TRBV25-1 | TRBD2 | 14 | . | CASRGTTFSYEQYF | TGTGCCAGCAGAGGGACTACCTTTTCCTACGAGCAGTACTTC
TRBJ1-1 | TRBV19 | . | 14 | . | CASSISAASAEAFF | TGTGCCAGTAGTATATCGGCGGCGAGCGCTGAAGCTTTCTTT
TRBJ1-5 | TRBV27 | . | 12 | . | CASSPHSQPQHF | TGTGCCAGCAGTCCCCACAGTCAGCCCCAGCATTTT
TRBJ2-1 | TRBV21-1 | . | 13 | few | CASSAKGDREQFF | TGTGCCAGCAGCGCGAAGGGGGACAGGGAGCAGTTCTTC
TRBJ1-2 | TRBV20-1 | . | 11 | . | CSARRVAGYTF | TGCAGTGCGCGGAGAGTCGCTGGCTACACCTTC
TRBJ1-2 | TRBV19 | . | 16 | medium-sized | CASSERAPGKNYGYTF | TGTGCCAGTAGTGAACGAGCTCCGGGGAAGAACTATGGCTACACCTTC
TRBJ1-5 | TRBV10-1 | . | 15 | . | CASRGGARPSQPQHF | TGCGCCAGCAGAGGGGGGGCAAGGCCCAGTCAGCCCCAGCATTTT
TRBJ2-1 | TRBV7-9 | TRBD2 | 15 | once | CASSRTSGAYNEQFF | TGTGCCAGCAGCCGAACTAGCGGAGCCTACAATGAGCAGTTCTTC
TRBJ1-1 | TRBV29-1 | TRBD1 | 14 | . | CSVEPRDGQVSAFF | TGCAGCGTTGAACCGCGGGACGGACAGGTGTCAGCTTTCTTT
TRBJ1-4 | TRBV7-9 | . | 19 | . | CASSSVRGQGLTTNEKLFF | .